A selection of T cell receptor beta chains follows, all from one sample in a study of Ad26.COV2.S vaccination and SARS-CoV-2 variants. The method was immunoSEQ multiplex PCR; TCRdb's version includes in-frame clones alone and lacks a portion of them. The sample consists of 440,000 or so clones, about 92% of them appearing once. Specimen: peripheral blood, collected in a trial of Ad26.COV2.S vaccine versus placebo. All receptors come from a person aged 18-65 years who received the Ad26.COV2.S COVID-19 vaccine or a placebo. The CDR3 runs from the conserved cysteine through the conserved F or W.

V gene	J gene	CDR3 protein
TRBV11-2	TRBJ2-3	CASSSHGQSTDTQYF
TRBV29-1	TRBJ2-1	CSVHLYNEQFF
TRBV6-6	TRBJ2-5	CASSQGAHQETQYF
TRBV5-1	TRBJ2-5	CASSLAGQTETQYF
TRBV6-4	TRBJ2-2	CASSDSLGGNTGELFF
TRBV6-2/TRBV6-3	TRBJ2-7	CASSYSLPYEQYF
TRBV11-3	TRBJ2-7	CASSPSSYEQYF
TRBV9	TRBJ1-1	CASSNRQNTEAFF
TRBV3-1/TRBV3-2	TRBJ2-7	CASSLTSGSGAYEQYF
TRBV28	TRBJ2-3	CASSPTSGPRSRDTQYF
TRBV5-1	TRBJ2-7	CASSSGTGGYEQYF
TRBV3-1/TRBV3-2	TRBJ2-3	CASSPASGPYGTQYF
TRBV9	TRBJ2-2	CASGAGEVYTGELFF
TRBV19	TRBJ1-1	CASRNSGHSSTEAFF
TRBV6-6	TRBJ1-2	CASSSGQLNYGYTF
TRBV4-2	TRBJ2-3	CASSQEGGTDTQYF
TRBV6-5	TRBJ2-5	CASTQGETQYF
TRBV5-6	TRBJ2-7	CASKTGTYSYEQYF
TRBV6-6	TRBJ1-6	CASSLGQGYNSPLHF
TRBV27	TRBJ1-6	CASSPVNNSPLHF
TRBV3-1/TRBV3-2	TRBJ2-1	CASSQDDSGIYNEQFF
TRBV29-1	TRBJ2-5	CSAEWETQYF
TRBV6-5	TRBJ2-5	CASSYSTGLRETQYF
TRBV6-5	TRBJ1-4	CASSLEGNEKLFF
TRBV6-2/TRBV6-3	TRBJ1-2	CASSKTGTGYTF
TRBV9	TRBJ1-3	CASGPGNTIYF
TRBV28	TRBJ2-7	CASSFRAGAFGSYEQYF
TRBV20-1	TRBJ2-1	CSARYNEQFF
TRBV2	TRBJ2-7	CASSVGIEQYF
TRBV27	TRBJ2-3	CASRRDRVSTDTQYF
TRBV13	TRBJ1-5	CASSLGGGRSNQPQHF
TRBV5-5	TRBJ2-7	CASSFRRGYEQYF
TRBV6-5	TRBJ2-1	CASSYRGDPNNEQFF
TRBV9	TRBJ1-5	CASSAGTGEQPQHF
TRBV4-2	TRBJ1-5	CASSQEWSGGNQPQHF
TRBV5-1	TRBJ2-1	CASSPGGSYNEQFF
TRBV5-6	TRBJ2-7	CASSLQKRRISYEQYF
TRBV7-2	TRBJ2-1	CASSSPGLAGGEQFF
TRBV2	TRBJ2-5	CASSVLQGARETQYF
TRBV4-3	TRBJ2-1	CASSQDFPARNEQFF
TRBV7-2	TRBJ2-2	CASSPRTIRRTNTGELFF
TRBV5-8	TRBJ2-1	CASSYYPGQGPDEQFF
TRBV7-9	TRBJ2-3	CASSLGTPSTDTQYF
TRBV5-1	TRBJ2-7	CASRGGLAGVGEQYF
TRBV6-5	TRBJ1-5	CASSYGSNQPQHF
TRBV7-9	TRBJ2-1	CASSGTGTYNEQFF
TRBV10-3	TRBJ1-1	CAISAGDLMNTEAFF
TRBV28	TRBJ1-5	CASYQGAGNQPQHF
TRBV10-3	TRBJ1-4	CASADRGGEKLFF
TRBV3-1/TRBV3-2	TRBJ2-3	CASSQDRTSTDTQYF
TRBV14	TRBJ2-1	CASSQRTSAMGDEQFF
TRBV11-2	TRBJ2-3	CASSLEGSGRLGDTQYF
TRBV3-1/TRBV3-2	TRBJ1-2	CASSQGDWDYGYTF
TRBV6-5	TRBJ2-7	CASSYRGTGDPYEQYF
TRBV18	TRBJ1-6	CASSGRDSPNSPLHF